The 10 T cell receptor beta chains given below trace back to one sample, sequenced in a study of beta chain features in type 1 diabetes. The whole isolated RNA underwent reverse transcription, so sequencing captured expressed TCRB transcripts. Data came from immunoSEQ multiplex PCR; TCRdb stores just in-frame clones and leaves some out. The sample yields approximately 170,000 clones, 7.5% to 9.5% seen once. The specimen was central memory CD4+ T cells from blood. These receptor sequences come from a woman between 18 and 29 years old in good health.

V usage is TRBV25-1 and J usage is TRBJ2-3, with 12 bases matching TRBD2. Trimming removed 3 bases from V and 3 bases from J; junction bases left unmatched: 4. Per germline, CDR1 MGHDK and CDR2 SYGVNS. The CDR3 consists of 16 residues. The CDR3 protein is CASSEGLAGLTDTQYF. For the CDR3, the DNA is TGTGCCAGCAGTGAGGGACTAGCGGGCTTGACAGATACGCAGTATTTT.

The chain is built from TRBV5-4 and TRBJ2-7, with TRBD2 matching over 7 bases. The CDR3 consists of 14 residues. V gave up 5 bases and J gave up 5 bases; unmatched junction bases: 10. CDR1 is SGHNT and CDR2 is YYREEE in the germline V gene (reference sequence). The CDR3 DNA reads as TGTGCCAGCAGTTCAGCGGGACTTACCCACGAGCAGTACTTC. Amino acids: CASSSAGLTHEQYF.

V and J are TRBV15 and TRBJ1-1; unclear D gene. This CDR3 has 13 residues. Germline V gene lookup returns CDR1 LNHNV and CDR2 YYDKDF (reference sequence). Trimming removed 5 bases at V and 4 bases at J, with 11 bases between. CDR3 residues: CATSRGGRTEAFF. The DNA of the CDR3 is TGTGCCACCAGCCGAGGAGGCCGCACTGAAGCTTTCTTT.

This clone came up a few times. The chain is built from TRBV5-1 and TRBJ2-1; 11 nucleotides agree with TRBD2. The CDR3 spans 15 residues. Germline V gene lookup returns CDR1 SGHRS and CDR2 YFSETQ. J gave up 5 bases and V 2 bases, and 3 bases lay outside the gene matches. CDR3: CASSFSGRVNNEQFF. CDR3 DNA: TGCGCCAGCAGCTTTAGCGGGAGGGTAAACAATGAGCAGTTCTTC.

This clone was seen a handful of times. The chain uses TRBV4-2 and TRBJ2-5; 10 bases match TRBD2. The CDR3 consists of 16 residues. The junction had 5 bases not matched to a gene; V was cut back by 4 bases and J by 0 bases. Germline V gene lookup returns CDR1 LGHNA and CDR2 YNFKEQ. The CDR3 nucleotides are TGTGCCAGCAGCCCCGGACTAGCGGAGTACCAAGAGACCCAGTACTTC. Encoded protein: CASSPGLAEYQETQYF.

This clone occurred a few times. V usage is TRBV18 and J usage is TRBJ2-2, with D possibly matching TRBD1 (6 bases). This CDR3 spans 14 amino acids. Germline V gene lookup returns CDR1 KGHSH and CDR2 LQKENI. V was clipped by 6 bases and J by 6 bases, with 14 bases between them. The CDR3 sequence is CASSLDGTSGELFF. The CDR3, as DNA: TGTGCCAGCTCTTTGGACGGGACATCCGGGGAGCTGTTTTTT.

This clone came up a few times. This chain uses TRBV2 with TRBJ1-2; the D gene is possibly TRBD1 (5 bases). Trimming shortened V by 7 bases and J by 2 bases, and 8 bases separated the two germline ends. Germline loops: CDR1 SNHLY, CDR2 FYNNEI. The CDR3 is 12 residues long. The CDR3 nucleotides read TGTGCCAGCACGACAGAAAACTATGGCTACACCTTC. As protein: CASTTENYGYTF.

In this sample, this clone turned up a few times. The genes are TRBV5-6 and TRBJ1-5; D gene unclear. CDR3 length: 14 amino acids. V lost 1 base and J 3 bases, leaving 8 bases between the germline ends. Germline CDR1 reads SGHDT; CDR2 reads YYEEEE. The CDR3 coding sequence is TGTGCCAGCAGCTTGCGAGGGAACAATCAGCCCCAGCATTTT. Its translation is CASSLRGNNQPQHF.

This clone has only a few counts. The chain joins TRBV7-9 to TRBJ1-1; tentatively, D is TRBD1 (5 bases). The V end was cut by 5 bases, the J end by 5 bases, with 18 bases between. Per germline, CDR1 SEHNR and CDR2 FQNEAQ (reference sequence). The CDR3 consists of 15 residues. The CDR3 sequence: CASSPKLRVGTEAFF. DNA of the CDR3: TGTGCCAGCAGCCCGAAGCTCAGGGTGGGAACTGAAGCTTTCTTT. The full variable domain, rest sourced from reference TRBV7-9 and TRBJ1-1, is DTGVSQNPRHKITKRGQNVTFRCDPISEHNRLYWYRQTLGQGPEFLTYFQNEAQLEKSRLLSDRFSAERPKGSFSTLEIQRTEQGDSAMYLCASSPKLRVGTEAFFGQGTRLTVV.

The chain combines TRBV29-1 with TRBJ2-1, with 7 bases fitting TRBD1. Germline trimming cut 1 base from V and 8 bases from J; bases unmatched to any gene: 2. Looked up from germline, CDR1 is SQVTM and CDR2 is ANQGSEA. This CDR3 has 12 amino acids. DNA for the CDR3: TGCAGCGTTGAAGGACAGGGCGATGAGCAGTTCTTC. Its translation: CSVEGQGDEQFF.